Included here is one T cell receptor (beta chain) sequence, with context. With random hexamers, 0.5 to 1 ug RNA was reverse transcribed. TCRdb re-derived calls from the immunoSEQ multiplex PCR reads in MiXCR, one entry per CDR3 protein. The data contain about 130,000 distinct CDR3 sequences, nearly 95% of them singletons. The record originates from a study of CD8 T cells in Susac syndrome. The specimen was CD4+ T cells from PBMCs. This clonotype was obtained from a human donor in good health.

This CDR3 reads CSASLQGNQPQHF. The CDR3 DNA is TGCAGTGCCAGCCTTCAGGGAAATCAGCCCCAGCATTTT. This rearrangement joins TRBV20-1 to TRBJ1-5, with a possible D match to TRBD1 (5 bases). Per the germline V gene, CDR1 is DFQATT and CDR2 is SNEGSKA (reference sequence). The CDR3 spans 13 residues. Trimming took 6 bases from V and 4 from J, leaving 13 bases between them.